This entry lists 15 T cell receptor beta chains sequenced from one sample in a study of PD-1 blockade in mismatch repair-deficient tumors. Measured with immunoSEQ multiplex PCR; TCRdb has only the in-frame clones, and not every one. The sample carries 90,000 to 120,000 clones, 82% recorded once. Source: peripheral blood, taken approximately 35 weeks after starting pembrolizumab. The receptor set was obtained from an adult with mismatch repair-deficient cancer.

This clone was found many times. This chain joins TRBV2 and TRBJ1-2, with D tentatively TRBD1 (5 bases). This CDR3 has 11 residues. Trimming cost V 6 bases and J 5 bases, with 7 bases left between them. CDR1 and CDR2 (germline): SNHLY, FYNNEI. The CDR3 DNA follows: TGTGCCAGCAGGGGGGAGTATGGCTACACCTTC. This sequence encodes CASRGEYGYTF.

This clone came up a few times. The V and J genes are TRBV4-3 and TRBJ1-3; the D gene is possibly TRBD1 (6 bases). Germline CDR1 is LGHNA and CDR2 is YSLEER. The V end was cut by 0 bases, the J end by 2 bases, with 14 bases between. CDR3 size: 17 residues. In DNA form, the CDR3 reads TGCGCCAGCAGCCAAGAGCTCGGGGGGCTAACTGGAAACACCATATATTTT. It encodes CASSQELGGLTGNTIYF.

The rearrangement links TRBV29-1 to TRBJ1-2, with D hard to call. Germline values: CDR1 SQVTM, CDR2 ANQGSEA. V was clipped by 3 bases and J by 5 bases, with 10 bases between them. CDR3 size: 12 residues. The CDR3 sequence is CSVELAAYGYTF. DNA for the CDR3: TGCAGCGTTGAGCTAGCAGCTTATGGCTACACCTTC.

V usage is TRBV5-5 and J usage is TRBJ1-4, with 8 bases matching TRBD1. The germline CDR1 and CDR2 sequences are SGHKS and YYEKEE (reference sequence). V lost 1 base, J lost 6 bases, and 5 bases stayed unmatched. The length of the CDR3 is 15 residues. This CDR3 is CASSLSGTGYEKLFF. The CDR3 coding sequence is TGTGCCAGCAGCTTGAGCGGGACAGGCTATGAAAAACTGTTTTTT.

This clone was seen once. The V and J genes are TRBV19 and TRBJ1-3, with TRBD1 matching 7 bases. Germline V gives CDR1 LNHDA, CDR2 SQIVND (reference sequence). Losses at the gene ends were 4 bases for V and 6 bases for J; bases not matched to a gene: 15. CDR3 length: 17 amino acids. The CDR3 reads CASSKPRSGQQANTIYF. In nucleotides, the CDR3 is TGTGCCAGTAGTAAACCCCGATCGGGACAGCAAGCAAACACCATATATTTT.

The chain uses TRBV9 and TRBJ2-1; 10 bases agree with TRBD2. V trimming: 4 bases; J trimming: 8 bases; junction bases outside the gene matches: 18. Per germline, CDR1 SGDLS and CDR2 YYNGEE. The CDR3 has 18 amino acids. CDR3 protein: CASSSRGGRAGGPDEQFF. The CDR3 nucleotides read TGTGCCAGCAGCTCTCGAGGGGGTCGAGCGGGAGGGCCCGATGAGCAGTTCTTC.

The CDR3 protein is CASRGAKRGAEDTQYF. The CDR3 nucleotides are TGCGCCAGCAGGGGGGCGAAGCGGGGTGCGGAAGATACGCAGTATTTT. The rearrangement links TRBV10-2 to TRBJ2-3, with D possibly TRBD2 on 7 matching bases. The V gene's germline CDR1 is WSHSY and CDR2 SAAADI. Trimming took off 6 bases at V and 5 bases at J, with 21 bases between the two ends. The CDR3 extends over 16 amino acids.

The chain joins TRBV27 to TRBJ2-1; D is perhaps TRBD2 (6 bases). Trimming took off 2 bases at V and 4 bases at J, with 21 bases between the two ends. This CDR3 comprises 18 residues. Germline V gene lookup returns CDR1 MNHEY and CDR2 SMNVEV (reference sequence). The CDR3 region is CASSLAVGGLPLYNEQFF. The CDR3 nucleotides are TGTGCCAGCAGTTTAGCCGTGGGAGGCCTTCCCTTATACAATGAGCAGTTCTTC.

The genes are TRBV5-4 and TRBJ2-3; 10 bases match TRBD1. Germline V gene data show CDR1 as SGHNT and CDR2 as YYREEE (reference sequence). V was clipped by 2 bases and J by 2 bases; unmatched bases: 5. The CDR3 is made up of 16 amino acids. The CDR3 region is CASSLPGTGDTDTQYF. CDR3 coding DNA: TGTGCCAGCAGCTTACCCGGGACAGGGGACACAGATACGCAGTATTTT.

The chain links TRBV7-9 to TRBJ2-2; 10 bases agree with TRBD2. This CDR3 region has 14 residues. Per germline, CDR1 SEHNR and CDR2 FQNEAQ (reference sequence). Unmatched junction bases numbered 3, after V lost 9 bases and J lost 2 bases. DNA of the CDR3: TGTGCCAGGGCTAGCGGGAGTAACACCGGGGAGCTGTTTTTT. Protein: CARASGSNTGELFF.

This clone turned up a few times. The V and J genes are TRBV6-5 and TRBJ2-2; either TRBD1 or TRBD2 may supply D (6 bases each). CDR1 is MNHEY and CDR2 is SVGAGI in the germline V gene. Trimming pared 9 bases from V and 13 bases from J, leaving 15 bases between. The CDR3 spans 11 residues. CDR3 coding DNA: TGTGCCAGACGGGGGCCGCGGTTGCTGTTTTTT. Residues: CARRGPRLLFF.

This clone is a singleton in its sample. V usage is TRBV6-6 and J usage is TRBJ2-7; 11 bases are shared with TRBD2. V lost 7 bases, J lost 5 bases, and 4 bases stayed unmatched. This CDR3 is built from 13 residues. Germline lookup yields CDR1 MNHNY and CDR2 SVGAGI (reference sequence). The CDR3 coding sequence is TGTGCCAGCACTGTAGCGGGAGGGGACGAGCAGTACTTC. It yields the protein CASTVAGGDEQYF.

The CDR3 coding sequence is TGCGCCAGCAGCCCCACGGGGAACGGAAACACCATATATTTT. Its translation: CASSPTGNGNTIYF. The genes are TRBV5-1 and TRBJ1-3; D not certain. The CDR3 totals 14 residues. Trimming took off 4 bases at V and 4 bases at J, with 12 bases between the two ends. Looked up from germline, CDR1 is SGHRS and CDR2 is YFSETQ.

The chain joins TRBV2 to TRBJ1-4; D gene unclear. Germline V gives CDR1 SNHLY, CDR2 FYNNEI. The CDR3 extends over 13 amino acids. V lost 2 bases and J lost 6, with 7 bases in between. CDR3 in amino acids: CASSELSDEKLFF. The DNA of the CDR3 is TGTGCCAGCAGTGAATTATCGGATGAAAAACTGTTTTTT.

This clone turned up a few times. The CDR3 sequence is CAWSVAGTEQFF. CDR3 in DNA: TGTGCCTGGAGTGTAGCTGGGACAGAGCAGTTCTTC. The rearrangement links TRBV30 to TRBJ2-1, with a weak D call TRBD1 (6 bases). The CDR3 is 12 amino acids. The ends were cut back, 0 bases at V and 10 bases at J, with 10 bases in the middle. Germline values: CDR1 GTSNPN, CDR2 SVGIG (reference sequence).